This T cell receptor beta chain was captured by sequencing in a study of response to subunit inactivated influenza vaccine. Worth noting for this clonotype: The antigen remains undetermined.

Overall study findings and caveats: Authors suggested seasonal influenza vaccinations each recruit few new T cells.

TCRdb re-called the RT-PCR reads through MiXCR, storing one row per CDR3 protein. The sample holds about 180,000 distinct CDR3 sequences, about 9.3% seen once. The sequencing used non-naive T cells sorted from PBMCs, collected on the day of vaccination. This clonotype originated in a middle-aged man who received an inactivated influenza vaccine.

CDR3 DNA sequence: TGTGCCAGCAGGTCCCTGGACACAGATACGCAGTATTTT. Its translation is CASRSLDTDTQYF. The chain joins TRBV6-6 to TRBJ2-3; D is uncertain. With 6 bases removed from V and 2 bases from J, the gap between germline ends came to 9 bases. CDR3 length equals 13 residues. Looked up from germline, CDR1 is MNHNY and CDR2 is SVGAGI (reference sequence).